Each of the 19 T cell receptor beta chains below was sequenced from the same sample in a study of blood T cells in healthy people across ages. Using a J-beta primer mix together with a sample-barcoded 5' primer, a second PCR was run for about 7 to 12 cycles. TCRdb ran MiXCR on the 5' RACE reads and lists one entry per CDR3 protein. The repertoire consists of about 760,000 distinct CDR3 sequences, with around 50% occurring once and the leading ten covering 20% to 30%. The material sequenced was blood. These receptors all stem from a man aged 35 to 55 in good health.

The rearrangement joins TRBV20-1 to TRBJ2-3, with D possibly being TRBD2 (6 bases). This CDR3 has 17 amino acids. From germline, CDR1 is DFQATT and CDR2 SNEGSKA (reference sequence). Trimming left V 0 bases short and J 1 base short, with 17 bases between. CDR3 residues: CSARDSSGRGGTDTQYF. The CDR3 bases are TGCAGTGCTAGAGATAGTTCCGGGAGAGGAGGCACAGATACGCAGTATTTT.

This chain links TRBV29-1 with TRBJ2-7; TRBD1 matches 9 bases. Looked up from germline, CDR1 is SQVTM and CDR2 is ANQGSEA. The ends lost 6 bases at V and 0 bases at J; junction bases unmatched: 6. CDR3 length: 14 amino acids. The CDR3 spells CSVSPGQGSYEQYF. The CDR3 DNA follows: TGCAGCGTATCCCCGGGACAGGGCTCCTACGAGCAGTACTTC.

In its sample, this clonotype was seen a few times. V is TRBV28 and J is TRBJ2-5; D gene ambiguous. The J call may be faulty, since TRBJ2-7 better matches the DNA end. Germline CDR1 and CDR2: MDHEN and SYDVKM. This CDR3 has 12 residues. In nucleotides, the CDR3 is TGTGCCAGCAGCTATCTCAGGAGCGAGCAGTACTTC. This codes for CASSYLRSEQYF.

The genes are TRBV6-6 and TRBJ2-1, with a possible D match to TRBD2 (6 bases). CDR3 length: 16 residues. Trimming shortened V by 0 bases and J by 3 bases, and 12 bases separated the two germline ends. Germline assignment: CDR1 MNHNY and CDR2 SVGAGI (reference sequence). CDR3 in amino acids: CASSYSGGAGYNEQFF. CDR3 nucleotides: TGTGCCAGCAGTTACTCGGGCGGGGCGGGCTACAATGAGCAGTTCTTC.

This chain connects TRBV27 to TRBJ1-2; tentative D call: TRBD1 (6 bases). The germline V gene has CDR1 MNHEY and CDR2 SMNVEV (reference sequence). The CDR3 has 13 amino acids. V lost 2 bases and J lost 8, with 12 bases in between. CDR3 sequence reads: CASSLEGVGGYTF. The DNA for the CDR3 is TGTGCCAGCAGTTTAGAGGGGGTTGGCGGCTACACCTTC.

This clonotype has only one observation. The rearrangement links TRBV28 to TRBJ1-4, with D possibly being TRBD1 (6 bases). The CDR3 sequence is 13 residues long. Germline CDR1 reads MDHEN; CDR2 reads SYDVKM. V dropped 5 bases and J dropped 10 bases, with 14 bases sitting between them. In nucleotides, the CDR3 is TGTGCCAGCAGTCCTTCTTGGGGGCGAAAACTGTTTTTT. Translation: CASSPSWGRKLFF.

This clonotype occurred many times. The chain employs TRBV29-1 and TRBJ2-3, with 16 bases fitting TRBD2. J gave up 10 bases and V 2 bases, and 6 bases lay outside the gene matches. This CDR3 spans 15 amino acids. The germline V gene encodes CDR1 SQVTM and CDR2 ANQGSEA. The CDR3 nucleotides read TGCAGCGTTGAAAAGGGGACTAGCGGGAGGGTACCGCAGTATTTT. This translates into CSVEKGTSGRVPQYF.

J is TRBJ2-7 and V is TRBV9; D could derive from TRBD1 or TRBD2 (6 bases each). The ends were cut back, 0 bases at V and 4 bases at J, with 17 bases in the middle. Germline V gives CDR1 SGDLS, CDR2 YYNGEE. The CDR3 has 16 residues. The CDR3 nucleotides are TGTGCCAGCAGCGTAGAAAAATGGGGGGCGCTTTACGAGCAGTACTTC. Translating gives CASSVEKWGALYEQYF.

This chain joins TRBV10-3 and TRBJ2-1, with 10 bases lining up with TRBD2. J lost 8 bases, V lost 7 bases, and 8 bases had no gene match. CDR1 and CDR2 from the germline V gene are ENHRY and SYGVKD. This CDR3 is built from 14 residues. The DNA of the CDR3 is TGTGCCATCAACCCTAGCGGGAGTACGGATGAGCAGTTCTTC. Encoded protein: CAINPSGSTDEQFF.

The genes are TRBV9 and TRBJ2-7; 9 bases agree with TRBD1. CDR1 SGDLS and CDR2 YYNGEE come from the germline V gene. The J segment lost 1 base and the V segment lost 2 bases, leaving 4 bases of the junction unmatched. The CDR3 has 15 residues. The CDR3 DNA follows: TGTGCCAGCAGCGTCTCCGGGACAGGGTCCTACGAGCAGTACTTC. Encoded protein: CASSVSGTGSYEQYF.

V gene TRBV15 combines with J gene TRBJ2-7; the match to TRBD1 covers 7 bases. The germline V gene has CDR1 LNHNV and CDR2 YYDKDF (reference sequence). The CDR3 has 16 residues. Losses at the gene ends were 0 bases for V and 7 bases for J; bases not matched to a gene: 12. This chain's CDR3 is CATSRDRSGGFEEQYF. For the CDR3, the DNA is TGTGCCACCAGCAGAGATAGGTCAGGGGGTTTTGAGGAGCAGTACTTC.

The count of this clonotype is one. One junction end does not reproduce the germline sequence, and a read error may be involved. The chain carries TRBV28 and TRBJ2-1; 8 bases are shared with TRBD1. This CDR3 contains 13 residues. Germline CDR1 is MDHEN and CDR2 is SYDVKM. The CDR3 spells CANSLGQGNEQFF. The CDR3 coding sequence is TGTGCCAACAGTTTAGGACAGGGTAATGAGCAGTTCTTC.

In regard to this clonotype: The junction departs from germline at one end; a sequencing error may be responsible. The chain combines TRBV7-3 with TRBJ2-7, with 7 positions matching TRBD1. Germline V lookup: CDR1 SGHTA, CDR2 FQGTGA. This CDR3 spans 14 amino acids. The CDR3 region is CASSQVGTAYEQYF. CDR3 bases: TGCGCCAGCAGCCAAGTCGGGACAGCTTACGAGCAGTACTTC. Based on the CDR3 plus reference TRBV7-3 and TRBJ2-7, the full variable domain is GAGVSQTPSNKVTEKGKYVELRCDPISGHTALYWYRQSLGQGPEFLIYFQGTGAADDSGLPNDRFFAVRPEGSVSTLKIQRTERGDSAVYLCASSQVGTAYEQYFGPGTRLTVT.

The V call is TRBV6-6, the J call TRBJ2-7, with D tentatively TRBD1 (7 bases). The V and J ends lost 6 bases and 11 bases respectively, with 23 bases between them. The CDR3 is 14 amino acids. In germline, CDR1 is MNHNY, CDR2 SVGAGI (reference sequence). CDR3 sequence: CASSQGGQPGGEYF. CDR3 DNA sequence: TGTGCCAGCAGCCAGGGGGGACAGCCCGGAGGCGAGTACTTC.

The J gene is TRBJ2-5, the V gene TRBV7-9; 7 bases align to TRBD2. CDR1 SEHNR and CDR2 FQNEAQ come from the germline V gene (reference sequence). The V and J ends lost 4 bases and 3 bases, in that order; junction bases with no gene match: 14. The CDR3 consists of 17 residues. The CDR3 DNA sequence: TGTGCCAGCAGCTCCGGGGGGTTGGGGGTCCCCGAAGAGACCCAGTACTTC. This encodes CASSSGGLGVPEETQYF.

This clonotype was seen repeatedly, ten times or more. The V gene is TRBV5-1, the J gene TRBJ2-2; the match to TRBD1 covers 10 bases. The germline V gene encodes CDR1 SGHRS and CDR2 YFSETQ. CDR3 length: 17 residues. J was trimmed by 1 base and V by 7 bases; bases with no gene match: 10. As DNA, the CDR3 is TGCGCCAGCTCCGGGACAGGGGTCTACGTGAACACCGGGGAGCTGTTTTTT. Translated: CASSGTGVYVNTGELFF.

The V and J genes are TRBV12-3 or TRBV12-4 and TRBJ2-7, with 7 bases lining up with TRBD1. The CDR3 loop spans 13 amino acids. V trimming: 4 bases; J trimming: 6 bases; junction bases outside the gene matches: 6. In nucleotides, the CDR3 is TGTGCCAGCAGTTCGCAGGGGGTCGGCGAGCAGTACTTC. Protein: CASSSQGVGEQYF.

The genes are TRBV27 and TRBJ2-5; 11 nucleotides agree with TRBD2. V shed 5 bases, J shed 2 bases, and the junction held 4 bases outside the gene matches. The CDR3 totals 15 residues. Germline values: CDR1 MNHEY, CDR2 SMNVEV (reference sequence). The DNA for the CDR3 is TGTGCCAGCAGTCCGAGGACTAGCGGGCAAGAGACCCAGTACTTC. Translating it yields CASSPRTSGQETQYF.

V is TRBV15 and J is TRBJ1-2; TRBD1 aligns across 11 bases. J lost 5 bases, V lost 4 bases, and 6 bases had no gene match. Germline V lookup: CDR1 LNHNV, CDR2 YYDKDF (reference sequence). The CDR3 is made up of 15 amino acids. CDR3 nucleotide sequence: TGTGCCACCAGCACTTGGACAGGGGGCGTTTATGGCTACACCTTC. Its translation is CATSTWTGGVYGYTF.